The clone carrying this T cell receptor (beta chain) was recorded many times. As yet, its antigen is unknown. The data are from a study of T cell responses to AZD1222 COVID-19 vaccine. TCRdb's copy holds only in-frame clones and misses some; the assay was immunoSEQ multiplex PCR. The data contain 150,000 or so clones, about 93% of them singletons. Whole-study findings and limits: Just a handful of AZD1222 recipients were seropositive at baseline. Repertoires in all cases were sampled only once the peak T cell response had passed.

CDR3 length: 13 amino acids. Trimming removed 3 bases at V and 1 base at J, with 7 bases between. In germline, CDR1 is SGDLS, CDR2 YYNGEE. The sequence was obtained from an adult in good health. This material consisted of peripheral blood, taken on day 0 of AZD1222 vaccination. The chain joins TRBV9 to TRBJ1-1, with D unresolved. The CDR3 DNA is TGTGCCAGCAGCGGGGCACAGAACACTGAAGCTTTCTTT. Translated: CASSGAQNTEAFF. Full variable domain (remainder filled in from reference TRBV9 and TRBJ1-1): DSGVTQTPKHLITATGQRVTLRCSPRSGDLSVYWYQQSLDQGLQFLIQYYNGEERAKGNILERFSAQQFPDLHSELNLSSLELGDSALYFCASSGAQNTEAFFGQGTRLTVV.